This T cell receptor (beta chain) is from a study of CD8 T cells in ankylosing spondylitis. The germline V gene encodes CDR1 SGHDT and CDR2 YYEEEE. The V end was cut by 0 bases, the J end by 5 bases, with 3 bases between. The CDR3 contains 12 residues. One entry per CDR3 protein results from TCRdb running MiXCR on the 5' RACE reads. The sample includes approximately 340,000 distinct CDR3 sequences, approximately 15% of them seen just once. The TCR comes from a male donor with ankylosing spondylitis or in good health (not recorded which). Sequenced: blood, either unsorted or a sorted T cell fraction (not recorded which). V and J are TRBV5-6 and TRBJ2-4; D gene ambiguous. Written as DNA, the CDR3 is TGTGCCAGCAGCTTGGGGGAAAACATTCAGTACTTC. It codes for CASSLGENIQYF.